A single T cell receptor (beta chain) is shown here with its context. The data originate from a study of blood T cell repertoires in COVID-19. Repertoires were generated with immunoSEQ multiplex PCR, while TCRdb's copy carries only in-frame clones and drops some. The sample has about 300,000 clones; around nine tenths are singletons. V was clipped by 5 bases and J by 4 bases; unmatched bases: 3. The CDR3 consists of 14 residues. Germline CDR1 reads LNHDA; CDR2 reads SQIVND (reference sequence). The chain links TRBV19 to TRBJ1-4, with 8 bases lining up with TRBD1. This clonotype was obtained from a woman younger than 45 with COVID-19, enrolled during active disease. The material sequenced was peripheral blood. The CDR3 nucleotides read TGTGCCAGTAGTGTGGACAGGGATAATGAAAAACTGTTTTTT. Protein sequence: CASSVDRDNEKLFF.